The 22 T cell receptor beta chains given below trace back to one sample, sequenced in a study of T-cell memory formation after mild COVID-19. Using its own MiXCR run on the 5' RACE reads, TCRdb lists one record per CDR3 protein. This table has 300,000 to 400,000 distinct CDR3 sequences, 25% to 30% appearing once. Sequencing was performed on PBMCs or a T cell subset sorted from them (not recorded which). These receptors originate from an adult woman who had mild COVID-19 (a few samples of this study predate the infection). Cell type and time point are not known.

V is TRBV5-1 and J is TRBJ2-7; 8 bases align to TRBD1. Germline V gene sequence: CDR1 SGHRS, CDR2 YFSETQ. CDR3 length: 17 residues. The junction had 12 bases not matched to a gene; V was cut back by 0 bases and J by 4 bases. CDR3 in DNA: TGCGCCAGCAGCTTGGCCGAGCTAGGACAGGGAGGATACGAGCAGTACTTC. Protein sequence: CASSLAELGQGGYEQYF.

The rearrangement links TRBV9 to TRBJ2-2; D is perhaps TRBD1 (5 bases). V lost 3 bases and J 1 base, leaving 19 bases between the germline ends. This CDR3 is 18 amino acids long. The germline V gene has CDR1 SGDLS and CDR2 YYNGEE. In DNA form, the CDR3 reads TGTGCCAGCAGCGCCCAGGGCTCCGGAAGGGGGAACACCGGGGAGCTGTTTTTT. This sequence encodes CASSAQGSGRGNTGELFF.

There are a few counts of this clonotype. This chain joins TRBV24-1 and TRBJ2-1; 9 nucleotides agree with TRBD1. With V trimmed by 0 bases and J by 4 bases, 6 bases remained unmatched. Germline CDR1 KGHDR, CDR2 SFDVKD. The CDR3 spans 17 residues. CDR3 amino acids: CATSDLPGDRGYNEQFF. In DNA, the CDR3 is TGTGCCACCAGTGATTTGCCCGGAGACAGGGGGTACAATGAGCAGTTCTTC.

This chain uses TRBV12-3 or TRBV12-4 with TRBJ1-2; 9 bases are a match to TRBD1. There are 14 residues in the CDR3. V shed 5 bases and J 2 bases; nucleotides not matched to a gene: 3. DNA of the CDR3: TGTGCCAGCAGTAAGACAGGGGGGAACTATGGCTACACCTTC. Amino acid sequence: CASSKTGGNYGYTF.

The sample holds a few counts of this clonotype. This chain links TRBV10-3 with TRBJ2-3, with 8 bases fitting TRBD1. Germline V gene lookup returns CDR1 ENHRY and CDR2 SYGVKD. With 3 bases clipped from V and 4 bases from J, the junction kept 9 bases outside the gene matches. The CDR3 has 16 residues. For the CDR3, the DNA is TGTGCCATCAGTGACAAGTCAGGGGGCTTCGCAGATACGCAGTATTTT. It encodes CAISDKSGGFADTQYF.

The chain employs TRBV5-5 and TRBJ2-5, with D perhaps TRBD2 (6 bases). CDR1 SGHKS and CDR2 YYEKEE come from the germline V gene (reference sequence). This CDR3 spans 14 amino acids. V lost 3 bases and J 3 bases, leaving 12 bases between the germline ends. This CDR3 is CASSSELAEETQYF. In nucleotides, the CDR3 is TGTGCCAGCAGCTCGGAATTAGCGGAAGAGACCCAGTACTTC.

CDR3 coding DNA: TGTGCCAGCAGCTTAAGGGGGGGATTCACAGATACGCAGTATTTT. Its translation: CASSLRGGFTDTQYF. V is TRBV7-2 and J is TRBJ2-3, with D perhaps matching TRBD2 (7 bases). The CDR3 totals 15 residues. The germline V and J ends were trimmed by 2 bases and 2 bases, with 11 bases remaining between them. The germline gives CDR1 SGHTA, CDR2 FQGNSA.

The chain links TRBV7-9 to TRBJ2-5; maybe TRBD2 (6 bases). V gave up 4 bases and J gave up 0 bases, with 15 bases separating them. CDR1 and CDR2 from the germline V gene are SEHNR and FQNEAQ (reference sequence). The CDR3 is 16 amino acids. The CDR3 nucleotides read TGTGCCAGCAGCTCATCCCCGGGACTGTACCAAGAGACCCAGTACTTC. Translation gives CASSSSPGLYQETQYF. The whole variable domain, filled in from reference TRBV7-9 and TRBJ2-5, reads DTGVSQNPRHKITKRGQNVTFRCDPISEHNRLYWYRQTLGQGPEFLTYFQNEAQLEKSRLLSDRFSAERPKGSFSTLEIQRTEQGDSAMYLCASSSSPGLYQETQYFGPGTRLLVL.

This chain links TRBV4-2 with TRBJ2-5; 10 bases match TRBD2. The V gene's germline CDR1 is LGHNA and CDR2 YNFKEQ. The CDR3 has 17 residues. The ends lost 0 bases at V and 5 bases at J; junction bases unmatched: 9. The chain's CDR3 is CASSQEWSSGGEETQYF. CDR3 in DNA: TGTGCCAGCAGCCAAGAATGGTCTAGCGGGGGTGAGGAGACCCAGTACTTC.

This clonotype showed up just a few times. The V gene is TRBV14, the J gene TRBJ2-1; D is perhaps TRBD2 (5 bases). The V end was cut by 1 base, the J end by 9 bases, with 10 bases between. CDR3 length equals 13 residues. CDR1 is SGHDN and CDR2 is FVKESK in the germline V gene. The CDR3 loop is CASSQGVGSEQFF. DNA for the CDR3: TGTGCCAGCAGCCAAGGAGTAGGGAGTGAGCAGTTCTTC.

This clonotype has just a few counts. V and J are TRBV29-1 and TRBJ2-7; TRBD1 aligns across 8 bases. Germline trimming cut 4 bases from V and 1 base from J; bases unmatched to any gene: 3. Germline V gene data show CDR1 as SQVTM and CDR2 as ANQGSEA. This CDR3 comprises 13 residues. In DNA, the CDR3 is TGCAGCGTTGCGGGACAGGCATCCTACGAGCAGTACTTC. Translating gives CSVAGQASYEQYF.

This clonotype was recorded a few times. This chain connects TRBV6-5 to TRBJ2-3; TRBD2 aligns across 7 bases. Germline loops: CDR1 MNHEY, CDR2 SVGAGI. J lost 0 bases, V lost 7 bases, and 4 bases had no gene match. The CDR3 runs to 14 residues. This chain's CDR3 is CASKRDWSTDTQYF. In DNA form, the CDR3 reads TGTGCCAGCAAGCGGGACTGGAGCACAGATACGCAGTATTTT.

This clonotype showed up just a few times. This chain uses TRBV7-8 with TRBJ1-5, with no clear D. The CDR3 covers 17 residues. Germline CDR1 is SGHVS and CDR2 is FQNEAQ. V lost 2 bases and J lost 3, with 17 bases in between. This chain's CDR3 is CASSLNGLDEFNQPQHF. Here the CDR3 DNA reads TGTGCCAGCAGCTTAAACGGACTGGACGAGTTCAATCAGCCCCAGCATTTT.

This clonotype was detected only a few times. This sequence joins TRBV6-5 and TRBJ2-7; 10 positions match TRBD2. CDR1 is MNHEY, CDR2 SVGAGI, per germline. V lost 8 bases to trimming and J lost 2 bases; unmatched junction nucleotides: 9. CDR3 length equals 15 residues. The chain's CDR3 is CASRRGTSGAYEQYF. The CDR3 DNA reads as TGTGCCAGCCGTAGGGGTACTAGCGGGGCCTACGAGCAGTACTTC.

This chain links TRBV6-1 with TRBJ2-2, with a tentative D call TRBD2 (5 bases). The germline V gene has CDR1 MNHNS and CDR2 SASEGT. Trimming left V 4 bases short and J 2 bases short, with 11 bases between. CDR3 length: 15 amino acids. As DNA, the CDR3 is TGTGCCAGCAGTGCAGGACTGATAAACACCGGGGAGCTGTTTTTT. Translation: CASSAGLINTGELFF.

This chain uses TRBV29-1 with TRBJ2-7; 10 bases fit TRBD1. Germline V lookup: CDR1 SQVTM, CDR2 ANQGSEA. The length of the CDR3 is 16 residues. Losses at the gene ends were 0 bases for V and 2 bases for J; bases not matched to a gene: 7. CDR3 DNA: TGCAGCGTTGAAGAAAGGACAGGGGGAGCCGCCTACGAGCAGTACTTC. Amino acid sequence: CSVEERTGGAAYEQYF.

The V and J genes are TRBV6-1 and TRBJ1-2; 9 nucleotides line up with TRBD1. The CDR3 length is 15 residues. Germline V gene data show CDR1 as MNHNS and CDR2 as SASEGT. The trim removed 6 bases at V and 5 bases at J, leaving 10 bases unmatched. This CDR3 is CASRNPGTGWYGYTF. DNA of the CDR3: TGTGCCAGCAGGAATCCCGGGACAGGGTGGTATGGCTACACCTTC.

The V call is TRBV27, the J call TRBJ2-7; 8 nucleotides align to TRBD2. V shed 5 bases, J shed 3 bases, and the junction held 21 bases outside the gene matches. The germline gives CDR1 MNHEY, CDR2 SMNVEV (reference sequence). The CDR3 is 19 residues long. The chain's CDR3 is CASSPPRGGLRSSFYEQYF. The CDR3 DNA reads TGTGCCAGCAGTCCTCCCCGGGGGGGGCTAAGGTCTAGTTTCTACGAGCAGTACTTC.

V usage is TRBV30 and J usage is TRBJ1-2; D is perhaps TRBD1 (5 bases). Between the trimmed V and J ends, which lost 1 base and 3 bases, there was a span of 9 bases. The CDR3 contains 13 residues. Germline V gives CDR1 GTSNPN, CDR2 SVGIG (reference sequence). For the CDR3, the DNA is TGTGCCTGGAGTGCGGGGGACGACTATGGCTACACCTTC. Protein product: CAWSAGDDYGYTF.

This clonotype was seen a handful of times. J is TRBJ1-1 and V is TRBV7-3; a possible D gene is TRBD1 (6 bases). CDR1 is SGHTA and CDR2 is FQGTGA in the germline V gene. The V end was cut by 5 bases, the J end by 1 base, with 11 bases between. The length of the CDR3 is 14 residues. The DNA for the CDR3 is TGTGCCAGCAGCCTAGGGGGGAGGAACACTGAAGCTTTCTTT. Translating it yields CASSLGGRNTEAFF.

In this sample, this clonotype turned up a few times. The chain employs TRBV2 and TRBJ2-3; no clear D. Trimming removed 6 bases from V and 2 bases from J, with 6 bases in between. The CDR3 runs 12 residues. The V gene's germline CDR1 is SNHLY and CDR2 FYNNEI. The CDR3 DNA reads TGTGCCAGCAGGTCAAACACAGATACGCAGTATTTT. Its protein is CASRSNTDTQYF.

This clonotype was seen more than once but under ten times. The chain links TRBV7-3 to TRBJ2-1; 13 nucleotides agree with TRBD2. Looked up from germline, CDR1 is SGHTA and CDR2 is FQGTGA. The J segment lost 8 bases and the V segment lost 5 bases, leaving 9 bases of the junction unmatched. CDR3 length: 16 amino acids. The CDR3 nucleotides are TGTGCCAGCAGCCCACTAGCGGGGGGGCCTGGGGATGAGCAGTTCTTC. This sequence encodes CASSPLAGGPGDEQFF.